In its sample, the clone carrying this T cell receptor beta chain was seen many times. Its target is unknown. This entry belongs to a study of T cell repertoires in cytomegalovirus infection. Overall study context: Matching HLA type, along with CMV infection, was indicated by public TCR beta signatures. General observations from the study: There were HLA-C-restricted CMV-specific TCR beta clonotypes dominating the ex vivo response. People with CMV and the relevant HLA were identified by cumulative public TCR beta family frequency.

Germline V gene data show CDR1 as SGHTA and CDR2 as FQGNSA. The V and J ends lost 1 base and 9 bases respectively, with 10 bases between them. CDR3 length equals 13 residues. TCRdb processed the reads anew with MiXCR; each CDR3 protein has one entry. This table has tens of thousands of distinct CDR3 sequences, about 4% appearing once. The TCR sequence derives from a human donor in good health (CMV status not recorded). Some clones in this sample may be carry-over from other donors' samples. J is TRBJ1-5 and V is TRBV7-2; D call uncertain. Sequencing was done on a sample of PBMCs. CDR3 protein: CASSLGEIRPQHF. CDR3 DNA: TGTGCCAGCAGCTTAGGGGAGATCAGGCCCCAGCATTTT.